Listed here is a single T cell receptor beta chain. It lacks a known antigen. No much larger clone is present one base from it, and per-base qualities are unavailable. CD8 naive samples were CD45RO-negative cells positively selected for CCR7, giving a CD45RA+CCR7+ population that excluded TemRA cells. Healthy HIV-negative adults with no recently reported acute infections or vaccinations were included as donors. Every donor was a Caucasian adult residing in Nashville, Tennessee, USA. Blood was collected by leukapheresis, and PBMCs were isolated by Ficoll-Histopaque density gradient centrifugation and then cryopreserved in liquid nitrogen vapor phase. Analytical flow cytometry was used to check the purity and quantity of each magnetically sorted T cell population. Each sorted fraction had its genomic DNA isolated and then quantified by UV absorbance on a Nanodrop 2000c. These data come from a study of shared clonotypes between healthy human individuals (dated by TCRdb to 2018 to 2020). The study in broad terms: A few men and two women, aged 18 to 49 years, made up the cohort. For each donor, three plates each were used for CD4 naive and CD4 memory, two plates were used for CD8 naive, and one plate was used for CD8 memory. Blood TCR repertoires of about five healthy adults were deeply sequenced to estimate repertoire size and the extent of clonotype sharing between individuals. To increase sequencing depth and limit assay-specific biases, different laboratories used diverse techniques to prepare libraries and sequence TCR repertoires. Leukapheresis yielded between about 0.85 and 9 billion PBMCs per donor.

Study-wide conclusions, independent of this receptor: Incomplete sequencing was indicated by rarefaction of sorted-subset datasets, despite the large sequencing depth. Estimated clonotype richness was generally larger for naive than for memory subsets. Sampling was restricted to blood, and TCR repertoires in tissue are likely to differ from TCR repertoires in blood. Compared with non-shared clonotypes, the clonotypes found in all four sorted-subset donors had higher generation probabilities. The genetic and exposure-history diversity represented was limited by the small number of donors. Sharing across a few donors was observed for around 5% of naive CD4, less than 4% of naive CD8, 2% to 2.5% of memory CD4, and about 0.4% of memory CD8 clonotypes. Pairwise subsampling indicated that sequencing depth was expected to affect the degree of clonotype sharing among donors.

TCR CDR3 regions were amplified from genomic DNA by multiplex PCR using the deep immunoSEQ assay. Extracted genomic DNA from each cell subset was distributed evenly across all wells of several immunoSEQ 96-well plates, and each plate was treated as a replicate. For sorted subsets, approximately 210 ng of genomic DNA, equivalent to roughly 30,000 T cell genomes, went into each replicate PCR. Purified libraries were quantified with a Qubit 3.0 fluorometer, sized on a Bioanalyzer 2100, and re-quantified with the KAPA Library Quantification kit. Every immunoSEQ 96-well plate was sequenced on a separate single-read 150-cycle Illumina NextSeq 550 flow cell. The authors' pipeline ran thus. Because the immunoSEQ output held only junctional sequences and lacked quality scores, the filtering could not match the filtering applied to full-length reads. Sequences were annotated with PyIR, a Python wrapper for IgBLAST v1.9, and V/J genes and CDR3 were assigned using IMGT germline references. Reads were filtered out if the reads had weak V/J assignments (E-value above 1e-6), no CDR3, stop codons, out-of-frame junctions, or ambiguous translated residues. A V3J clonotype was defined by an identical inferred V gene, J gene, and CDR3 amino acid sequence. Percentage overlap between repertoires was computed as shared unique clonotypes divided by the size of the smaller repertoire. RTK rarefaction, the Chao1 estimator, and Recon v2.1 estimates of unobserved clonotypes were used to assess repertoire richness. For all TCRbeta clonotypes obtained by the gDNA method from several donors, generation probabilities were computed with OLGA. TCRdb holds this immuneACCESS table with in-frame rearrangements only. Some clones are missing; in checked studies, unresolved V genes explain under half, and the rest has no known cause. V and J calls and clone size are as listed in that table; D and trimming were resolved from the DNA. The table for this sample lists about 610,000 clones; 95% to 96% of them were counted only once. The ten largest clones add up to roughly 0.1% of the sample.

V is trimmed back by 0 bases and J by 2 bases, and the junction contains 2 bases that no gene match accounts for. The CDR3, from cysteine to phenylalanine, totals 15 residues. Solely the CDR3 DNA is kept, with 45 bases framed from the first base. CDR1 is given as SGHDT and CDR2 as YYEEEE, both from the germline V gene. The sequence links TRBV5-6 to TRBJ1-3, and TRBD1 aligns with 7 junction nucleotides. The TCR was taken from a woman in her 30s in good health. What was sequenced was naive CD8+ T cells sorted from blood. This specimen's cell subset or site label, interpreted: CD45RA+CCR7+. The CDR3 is CASSLATGAGNTIYF. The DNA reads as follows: TGTGCCAGCAGCTTGGCAACAGGGGCTGGAAACACCATATATTTT.